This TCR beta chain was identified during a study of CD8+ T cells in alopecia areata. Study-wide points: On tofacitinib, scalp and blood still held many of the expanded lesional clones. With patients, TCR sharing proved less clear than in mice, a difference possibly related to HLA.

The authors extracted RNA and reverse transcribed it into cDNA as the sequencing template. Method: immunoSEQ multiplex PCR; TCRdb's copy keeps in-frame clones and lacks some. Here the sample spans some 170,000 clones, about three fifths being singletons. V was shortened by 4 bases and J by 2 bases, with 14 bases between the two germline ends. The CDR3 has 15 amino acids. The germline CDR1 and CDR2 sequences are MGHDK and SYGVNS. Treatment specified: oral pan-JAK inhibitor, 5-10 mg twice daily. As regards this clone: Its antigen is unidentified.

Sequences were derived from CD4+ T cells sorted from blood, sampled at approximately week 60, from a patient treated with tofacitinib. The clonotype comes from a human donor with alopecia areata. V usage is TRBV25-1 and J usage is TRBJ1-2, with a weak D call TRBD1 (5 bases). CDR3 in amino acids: CASSVDLPGNYGYTF. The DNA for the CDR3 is TGTGCCAGCAGTGTAGACTTGCCAGGGAACTATGGCTACACCTTC.